This passage covers 27 T cell receptor beta chains from one sample sequenced in a study of cytomegalovirus exposure and HLA in healthy donors. The PCR employed 60 Vbeta primers together with 13 Jbeta primers. Measured with immunoSEQ multiplex PCR; TCRdb has only the in-frame clones, and not every one. The table shows 110,000 or so clones, with 60% to 85% occurring only once. The sample was PBMCs. The receptors were sampled from a female donor in good health and CMV-seronegative.

The V and J genes are TRBV6-1 and TRBJ2-4, with D perhaps TRBD1 (5 bases). V gave up 6 bases and J gave up 5 bases, with 17 bases separating them. Germline V gene sequence: CDR1 MNHNS, CDR2 SASEGT. The CDR3 covers 15 residues. The CDR3 region is CASSSGAAMQNIQYF. The CDR3 coding sequence is TGTGCCAGCAGCTCTGGGGCCGCTATGCAAAACATTCAGTACTTC.

The CDR3 loop is CAWSTDRVQQYF. CDR3 DNA: TGTGCCTGGAGTACGGACAGGGTTCAGCAGTACTTC. This sequence joins TRBV30 and TRBJ2-5, with 8 bases identical to TRBD1. The V and J ends lost 2 bases and 11 bases, in that order; junction bases with no gene match: 7. The CDR3 has 12 amino acids. Looked up from germline, CDR1 is GTSNPN and CDR2 is SVGIG (reference sequence). Complete variable domain (other parts from reference TRBV30 and TRBJ2-5): SQTIHQWPATLVQPVGSPLSLECTVEGTSNPNLYWYRQAAGRGLQLLFYSVGIGQISSEVPQNLSASRPQDRQFILSSKKLLLSDSGFYLCAWSTDRVQQYFGPGTRLLVL.

The chain combines TRBV19 with TRBJ1-6, with no clear D. Trimming stripped 5 bases from V and 2 bases from J, with 10 bases between. The CDR3 spans 15 residues. Germline CDR1 LNHDA, CDR2 SQIVND (reference sequence). CDR3 nucleotide sequence: TGTGCCAGTAGTCTCGAGGTTCCCTATAATTCACCCCTCCACTTT. Translating it yields CASSLEVPYNSPLHF.

The rearrangement uses TRBV4-3 and TRBJ1-3; 10 bases are a match to TRBD1. This CDR3 is built from 17 residues. Germline V gene lookup returns CDR1 LGHNA and CDR2 YSLEER. With V trimmed by 1 base and J by 9 bases, 12 bases remained unmatched. The CDR3 DNA sequence: TGCGCCAGCAGCCAAGTCCCCGGGACAGGGGACGAAGGCACCATATATTTT. Its protein is CASSQVPGTGDEGTIYF.

The gene calls are TRBV4-1 and TRBJ1-1; no reliable D call. Trimming removed 1 base from V and 1 base from J, with 4 bases in between. From germline, CDR1 is MGHRA and CDR2 YSYEKL. This CDR3 spans 13 amino acids. CDR3 DNA sequence: TGCGCCAGCAGCCAAGGGGCGAACACTGAAGCTTTCTTT. Residues: CASSQGANTEAFF.

To note about this clone: Other nucleotide sequences from this sample produce the same CDR3. The chain carries TRBV6-5 and TRBJ1-2; D remains ambiguous. CDR1 and CDR2 from the germline V gene are MNHEY and SVGAGI. The V end was cut by 2 bases, the J end by 11 bases, with 12 bases between. The CDR3 runs 12 residues. This chain's CDR3 is CASSYEEGGYTF. The CDR3, as DNA: TGTGCCAGCAGTTACGAGGAGGGAGGTTACACCTTC.

V gene TRBV7-9 combines with J gene TRBJ1-2; D ambiguous. The length of the CDR3 is 13 residues. The germline gives CDR1 SEHNR, CDR2 FQNEAQ (reference sequence). V was cut by 3 bases and J by 2 bases, with 7 bases left in between. The CDR3 loop is CASSFESNYGYTF. DNA for the CDR3: TGTGCCAGCAGCTTTGAAAGCAACTATGGCTACACCTTC.

The chain joins TRBV6-1 to TRBJ2-5, with D possibly matching TRBD1 (5 bases). Matching the DNA end better, TRBJ2-7 makes the J call doubtful. Per the germline V gene, CDR1 is MNHNS and CDR2 is SASEGT. The length of the CDR3 is 15 residues. CDR3 protein: CASSEGWQGHYEQYF. The CDR3 DNA reads as TGTGCCAGCAGTGAAGGGTGGCAGGGCCACTACGAGCAGTACTTC.

This clone showed up just a few times. The identical CDR3 is also encoded by other nucleotide sequences in the sample. The chain couples TRBV6-4 to TRBJ2-3, with 8 bases aligning to TRBD2. V dropped 0 bases and J dropped 4; count of bases not matched to a gene: 0. This CDR3 has 14 amino acids. Looked up from germline, CDR1 is MRHNA and CDR2 is SNTAGT. The chain's CDR3 is CASSDSSGADTQYF. CDR3 sequence (DNA): TGTGCCAGCAGTGACTCTAGCGGGGCAGATACGCAGTATTTT.

V and J are TRBV30 and TRBJ1-1; D is perhaps TRBD1 (6 bases). Between the trimmed V and J ends, which lost 5 bases and 1 base, there was a span of 14 bases. Germline assignment: CDR1 GTSNPN and CDR2 SVGIG (reference sequence). The CDR3 is made up of 14 amino acids. The CDR3 bases are TGTGCCTGGTGGCTAGGACAGACGAACACTGAAGCTTTCTTT. Amino acids: CAWWLGQTNTEAFF.

Here the CDR3 DNA reads TGCAGCGCTAAAGCAGGGGCGCTGAGCGAAAAACTGTTTTTT. This translates into CSAKAGALSEKLFF. This chain connects TRBV29-1 to TRBJ1-4, with TRBD1 as a possible D gene (6 bases). Between the trimmed V and J ends, which lost 7 bases and 8 bases, there was a span of 20 bases. CDR1 and CDR2 from the germline V gene are SQVTM and ANQGSEA. The CDR3 runs to 14 residues. Filled out from reference TRBV29-1 and TRBJ1-4, the complete variable domain reads SAVISQKPSRDICQRGTSLTIQCQVDSQVTMMFWYRQQPGQSLTLIATANQGSEATYESGFVIDKFPISRPNLTFSTLTVSNMSPEDSSIYLCSAKAGALSEKLFFGSGTQLSVL.

The chain recombines TRBV2 with TRBJ2-2, with TRBD1 matching over 7 bases. Germline CDR1 is SNHLY and CDR2 is FYNNEI. The V gene end was trimmed by 6 bases and the J gene end by 4 bases; junction bases not matched to a gene: 8. The CDR3 spans 15 residues. The CDR3: CASRIDGTATGELFF. DNA of the CDR3: TGTGCCAGCAGGATTGATGGGACAGCCACCGGGGAGCTGTTTTTT. Filled out from reference TRBV2 and TRBJ2-2, the complete variable domain reads EPEVTQTPSHQVTQMGQEVILRCVPISNHLYFYWYRQILGQKVEFLVSFYNNEISEKSEIFDDQFSVERPDGSNFTLKIRSTKLEDSAMYFCASRIDGTATGELFFGEGSRLTVL.

The chain is built from TRBV9 and TRBJ2-3; TRBD2 agrees at 10 bases. CDR1 is SGDLS, CDR2 YYNGEE, per germline. With V trimmed by 3 bases and J by 1 base, 8 bases remained unmatched. The CDR3 extends over 17 amino acids. In DNA form, the CDR3 reads TGTGCCAGCAGCGAGTCCCAAGCGGGGGGGGGCACAGATACGCAGTATTTT. This codes for CASSESQAGGGTDTQYF.

This clone turned up a few times. The gene calls are TRBV19 and TRBJ1-5; TRBD1 aligns across 9 bases. The length of the CDR3 is 16 residues. V was clipped by 5 bases and J by 7 bases; unmatched bases: 12. Germline V gene data show CDR1 as LNHDA and CDR2 as SQIVND (reference sequence). CDR3 amino acids: CASSPLAGQGNQPQHF. The CDR3 nucleotides read TGTGCCAGTAGTCCCCTGGCGGGACAGGGTAACCAGCCCCAGCATTTT.

The chain recombines TRBV10-3 with TRBJ2-6; perhaps TRBD1 as D (6 bases). CDR1 and CDR2 (germline): ENHRY, SYGVKD. The V and J ends lost 4 bases and 0 bases respectively, with 16 bases between them. The CDR3 has 18 residues. CDR3 protein: CAISGLDSGTSGANVLTF. CDR3 bases: TGTGCCATCAGTGGGTTGGACAGCGGAACCTCTGGGGCCAACGTCCTGACTTTC.

The chain joins TRBV19 to TRBJ2-3, with D unclear. CDR1 LNHDA and CDR2 SQIVND come from the germline V gene (reference sequence). Trimming took 7 bases from V and 3 from J, leaving 11 bases between them. The CDR3 has 13 amino acids. The CDR3 coding sequence is TGTGCCAGTACCTCGCGTGTAACAGATACGCAGTATTTT. Translating gives CASTSRVTDTQYF.

V usage is TRBV11-2 and J usage is TRBJ2-7, with TRBD1 as a possible D gene (5 bases). Trimming shortened V by 5 bases and J by 3 bases, and 14 bases separated the two germline ends. CDR1 SGHAT and CDR2 FQNNGV come from the germline V gene. This CDR3 contains 14 residues. The CDR3 region has the DNA TGTGCCAGCAGCCCAACCCAGGGTAACTACGAGCAGTACTTC. It translates to CASSPTQGNYEQYF.

This sequence joins TRBV6-5 and TRBJ2-1; 11 nucleotides match TRBD2. The V gene's germline CDR1 is MNHEY and CDR2 SVGAGI. This CDR3 comprises 13 residues. After removal of 6 bases from V and 10 bases from J, the junction contained 5 bases not matched to a gene. CDR3 coding DNA: TGTGCCAGCAGGCCCAGACTAGCGGGGGAGCAGTTCTTC. It yields the protein CASRPRLAGEQFF.

A word on this clone: In the same sample, other DNA sequences code for this CDR3. The chain recombines TRBV2 with TRBJ1-1; 7 bases line up with TRBD1. Germline assignment: CDR1 SNHLY and CDR2 FYNNEI. The V and J ends lost 3 bases and 5 bases, in that order; junction bases with no gene match: 3. This CDR3 comprises 13 residues. CDR3 residues: CASSEAGGTEAFF. The CDR3 DNA sequence: TGTGCCAGCAGTGAGGCAGGGGGAACTGAAGCTTTCTTT.

The rearrangement links TRBV7-9 to TRBJ2-4; no firm D call. Germline V gene data show CDR1 as SEHNR and CDR2 as FQNEAQ (reference sequence). Trimming took off 3 bases at V and 1 base at J, with 10 bases between the two ends. CDR3 length: 15 residues. CDR3 sequence reads: CASSLSEMAKNIQYF. The CDR3 nucleotides are TGTGCCAGCAGCTTGAGCGAAATGGCCAAAAACATTCAGTACTTC.

This chain uses TRBV7-2 with TRBJ2-7; D gene ambiguous. There are 13 residues in the CDR3. The germline V gene has CDR1 SGHTA and CDR2 FQGNSA. Between the trimmed V and J ends, which lost 1 base and 3 bases, there was a span of 7 bases. The CDR3 here is CASSLDLSYEQYF. The CDR3 DNA reads TGTGCCAGCAGCTTAGATCTCAGCTACGAGCAGTACTTC.

V usage is TRBV18 and J usage is TRBJ1-1; 10 nucleotides align to TRBD1. V was clipped by 3 bases and J by 1 base; unmatched bases: 2. The CDR3 length is 15 residues. The germline CDR1 and CDR2 sequences are KGHSH and LQKENI. CDR3 bases: TGTGCCAGCTCACCTGGACAGGGGGGGAACACTGAAGCTTTCTTT. Residues: CASSPGQGGNTEAFF.

This clone appeared once. The chain is built from TRBV14 and TRBJ1-5, with D hard to call. V was shortened by 6 bases and J by 7 bases, with 13 bases between the two germline ends. The CDR3 covers 13 residues. The germline gives CDR1 SGHDN, CDR2 FVKESK. CDR3 sequence (DNA): TGTGCCAGCAGTCCCGATGGAGTCCAGCCCCAGCATTTT. It specifies CASSPDGVQPQHF.

The chain carries TRBV19 and TRBJ1-2; D is undetermined. V was shortened by 3 bases and J by 3 bases, with 14 bases between the two germline ends. CDR1 and CDR2 from the germline V gene are LNHDA and SQIVND (reference sequence). The CDR3 sequence is 15 residues long. The CDR3 coding sequence is TGTGCCAGTAGTATTATGAGGCTGCCTCACTATGGCTACACCTTC. Its protein is CASSIMRLPHYGYTF.

This rearrangement joins TRBV5-1 to TRBJ2-2; D perhaps matches TRBD2 (6 bases). Trimming pared 0 bases from V and 0 bases from J, leaving 9 bases between. The CDR3 sequence is 16 residues long. CDR1 is SGHRS, CDR2 YFSETQ, per germline. CDR3 coding DNA: TGCGCCAGCAGCTTGGTTCGGGGGTCGAACACCGGGGAGCTGTTTTTT. The encoded protein is CASSLVRGSNTGELFF. The variable domain in full, with the rest retrieved from reference TRBV5-1 and TRBJ2-2, is KAGVTQTPRYLIKTRGQQVTLSCSPISGHRSVSWYQQTPGQGLQFLFEYFSETQRNKGNFPGRFSGRQFSNSRSEMNVSTLELGDSALYLCASSLVRGSNTGELFFGEGSRLTVL.

The chain has TRBV5-4 and TRBJ2-5; TRBD2 aligns across 15 bases. The germline gives CDR1 SGHNT, CDR2 YYREEE (reference sequence). V was pared by 4 bases and J by 2 bases, with 12 bases of the junction left unmatched. The CDR3 contains 19 residues. CDR3 residues: CASSPLGLAGGFRQETQYF. The CDR3 DNA reads TGTGCCAGCAGCCCCTTAGGACTAGCGGGGGGGTTTAGGCAAGAGACCCAGTACTTC.

This chain connects TRBV27 to TRBJ2-3; perhaps TRBD1 as D (7 bases). With 6 bases removed from V and 4 bases from J, the gap between germline ends came to 17 bases. Germline lookup yields CDR1 MNHEY and CDR2 SMNVEV (reference sequence). The CDR3 is 15 amino acids. CDR3: CASSSLAGGPDTQYF. CDR3 DNA: TGTGCCAGCAGCTCCCTGGCAGGGGGGCCAGATACGCAGTATTTT.